A single sample gave rise to the 8 T cell receptor beta chains below, sequenced in a study of tumour-infiltrating T cells in Burkitt lymphoma. Sequencing was performed with immunoSEQ multiplex PCR; in TCRdb, only in-frame clones are kept and a portion is missing. The table shows roughly 5,300 clones, with more than 8% occurring only once. Source material: tumor tissue. The receptors derive from a human donor with diffuse large B-cell lymphoma.

Only a few counts were recorded for this clone. The rearrangement uses TRBV28 and TRBJ2-1; 11 nucleotides line up with TRBD1. The CDR3 covers 15 residues. V shed 8 bases and J 3 bases; nucleotides not matched to a gene: 6. Germline V gene data show CDR1 as MDHEN and CDR2 as SYDVKM. CDR3 protein: CASGSGTGGYNEQFF. CDR3 DNA sequence: TGTGCCAGCGGTTCCGGGACAGGGGGCTACAATGAGCAGTTCTTC.

The chain combines TRBV13 with TRBJ1-2; the D is unclear. Germline loops: CDR1 PRHDT, CDR2 FYEKMQ (reference sequence). V was cut by 5 bases and J by 4 bases, with 11 bases left in between. The CDR3 consists of 13 residues. Here the CDR3 reads CASSLPGLYGYTF. The CDR3 DNA reads TGTGCCAGCAGCCTACCCGGGCTCTATGGCTACACCTTC.

This clone was seen only a few times. The chain is built from TRBV21-1 and TRBJ2-2; whether TRBD1, the table's D call, matches the DNA was not checked. TRBV21-1 is labeled a pseudogene. The CDR3 consists of 15 residues. CDR3 sequence reads: CASIPTGVSTGELFF. CDR3 DNA: TGTGCCAGCATCCCGACAGGGGTGAGCACCGGGGAGCTGTTTTTT.

This sequence joins TRBV2 and TRBJ2-1; 8 bases match TRBD2. Germline V CDR1 and CDR2: SNHLY, FYNNEI. J was trimmed by 8 bases and V by 8 bases; bases with no gene match: 8. The CDR3 sequence is 13 residues long. The CDR3 DNA sequence: TGTGCCAGCTTAGCGGGGCTACTCGATGAGCAGTTCTTC. This sequence encodes CASLAGLLDEQFF.

This clone appeared a few times. The chain couples TRBV5-5 to TRBJ1-1; D gene unclear. Trimming took off 4 bases at V and 5 bases at J, with 15 bases between the two ends. This CDR3 comprises 14 residues. The germline V gene has CDR1 SGHKS and CDR2 YYEKEE (reference sequence). In DNA form, the CDR3 reads TGTGCCAGCAGCCCCATCATCGTTCATACTGAAGCTTTCTTT. Amino acid sequence: CASSPIIVHTEAFF.

This clone was seen a handful of times. The chain has TRBV4-1 and TRBJ1-5; 7 bases are shared with TRBD1. After removal of 3 bases from V and 8 bases from J, the junction contained 10 bases not matched to a gene. CDR1 is MGHRA and CDR2 is YSYEKL in the germline V gene. The CDR3 loop spans 15 amino acids. CDR3 loop: CASSHQLAGGKPQHF. CDR3 in DNA: TGCGCCAGCAGCCACCAATTGGCAGGGGGTAAGCCCCAGCATTTT.

The chain recombines TRBV4-3 with TRBJ1-4; D is uncertain. CDR1 and CDR2 from the germline V gene are LGHNA and YSLEER. Between the trimmed V and J ends, which lost 1 base and 4 bases, there was a span of 10 bases. There are 15 residues in the CDR3. CDR3: CASSQVWAFNEKLFF. CDR3 coding DNA: TGCGCCAGCAGCCAAGTTTGGGCGTTTAATGAAAAACTGTTTTTT.

The V gene is TRBV5-1, the J gene TRBJ2-7; D not certain. The CDR3 length is 11 residues. Looked up from germline, CDR1 is SGHRS and CDR2 is YFSETQ. Trimming pared 3 bases from V and 3 bases from J, leaving 4 bases between. CDR3 in amino acids: CASSSIYEQYF. CDR3 sequence (DNA): TGCGCCAGCAGCTCCATCTACGAGCAGTACTTC.